This T cell receptor beta chain was sequenced during a study of blood T cell repertoires in COVID-19. Profiling relied on immunoSEQ multiplex PCR, and the TCRdb table lists in-frame clones only, not all of them. The sample yields about 74,000 clones, around 90% seen once. This clone was detected a few times. V lost 8 bases, J lost 1 base, and 11 bases lay in between. Germline CDR1 reads SEHNR; CDR2 reads FQNEAQ (reference sequence). The CDR3 has 13 amino acids. Material: peripheral blood. This chain links TRBV7-9 with TRBJ1-1; TRBD1 might be the D (6 bases). The sequence came from an elderly woman with active or convalescent COVID-19. Written as DNA, the CDR3 is TGTGCCAGCGGGTCGACAGGGAACACTGAAGCTTTCTTT. Translation gives CASGSTGNTEAFF.